The 21 T cell receptor beta chains in this list originate from one sample, sequenced in a study of identical twins. TCRdb called the 5' RACE reads again in MiXCR, with one record for every CDR3 protein. This table has about 480,000 distinct CDR3 sequences, more than 13% appearing once. This sample also belongs to another study, concerning yellow fever vaccine responses in identical twins.

The specimen was CD4+ T cells sorted from blood. The receptors here all came from a woman aged 18-29 years in good health.

This clonotype was detected only a few times. This sequence joins TRBV29-1 and TRBJ2-2, with 9 bases aligning to TRBD2. The CDR3 is 14 residues long. With V trimmed by 5 bases and J by 4 bases, 5 bases remained unmatched. Germline V gene sequence: CDR1 SQVTM, CDR2 ANQGSEA. The DNA for the CDR3 is TGCAGCGTTAGTCGCGGGGGGGGCACCGGGGAGCTGTTTTTT. Translation gives CSVSRGGGTGELFF.

The chain links TRBV7-2 to TRBJ1-2, with a weak D call TRBD1 (5 bases). The CDR3 sequence is 15 residues long. CDR1 SGHTA and CDR2 FQGNSA come from the germline V gene. Trimming cost V 3 bases and J 1 base, with 12 bases left between them. The CDR3 DNA follows: TGTGCCAGCAGCTTGGGGCAGGGAATTAACTATGGCTACACCTTC. Encoded protein: CASSLGQGINYGYTF.

V and J are TRBV5-1 and TRBJ1-2; D is perhaps TRBD1 (6 bases). The CDR3 is 13 residues long. The germline V gene encodes CDR1 SGHRS and CDR2 YFSETQ. V was shortened by 6 bases and J by 2 bases, with 11 bases between the two germline ends. Here the CDR3 reads CASKSGTNYGYTF. The CDR3 region has the DNA TGCGCCAGCAAATCCGGGACAAACTATGGCTACACCTTC. Full variable domain (remainder filled in from reference TRBV5-1 and TRBJ1-2): KAGVTQTPRYLIKTRGQQVTLSCSPISGHRSVSWYQQTPGQGLQFLFEYFSETQRNKGNFPGRFSGRQFSNSRSEMNVSTLELGDSALYLCASKSGTNYGYTFGSGTRLTVV.

The gene calls are TRBV5-1 and TRBJ2-7; 7 bases match TRBD1. Germline lookup yields CDR1 SGHRS and CDR2 YFSETQ. Trimming removed 3 bases from V and 5 bases from J; junction bases left unmatched: 17. The CDR3 totals 17 residues. Here the CDR3 reads CASSSRATGQEVDEQYF. The CDR3 bases are TGCGCCAGCAGCTCAAGGGCAACCGGACAGGAGGTGGACGAGCAGTACTTC.

This clonotype appeared a few times. The chain recombines TRBV29-1 with TRBJ2-1; 10 nucleotides agree with TRBD2. From germline, CDR1 is SQVTM and CDR2 ANQGSEA. The CDR3 is made up of 19 amino acids. V lost 3 bases to trimming and J lost 5 bases; unmatched junction nucleotides: 19. The chain's CDR3 is CSVDRQGFLSGRADNEQFF. CDR3 nucleotide sequence: TGCAGCGTTGATCGACAGGGTTTTTTAAGCGGGAGGGCCGACAATGAGCAGTTCTTC.

A word on this clonotype: At one boundary the junction diverges from the germline segment, which might be a read error. The V call is TRBV6-1, the J call TRBJ2-1, with TRBD1 identical over 7 bases. Germline V gives CDR1 MNHNS, CDR2 SASEGT. CDR3 length: 13 amino acids. CDR3 loop: CASSRRQGNEEFF. CDR3 bases: TGTGCCAGCAGTCGTCGACAGGGCAATGAGGAGTTCTTC.

This clonotype occurred a few times. The chain employs TRBV27 and TRBJ2-2; 10 bases map to TRBD2. V lost 6 bases to trimming and J lost 5 bases; unmatched junction nucleotides: 6. CDR1 and CDR2 (germline): MNHEY, SMNVEV (reference sequence). CDR3 length: 15 residues. CDR3 coding DNA: TGTGCCAGCAGGATCCTAGCGGGGGTTACCGGGGAGCTGTTTTTT. This gives the protein CASRILAGVTGELFF.

Ten or more counts support this clonotype. The CDR3: CASSQDWNTEAFF. CDR3 in DNA: TGTGCCAGCAGCCAAGACTGGAACACTGAAGCTTTCTTT. The gene calls are TRBV14 and TRBJ1-1, with D unresolved. From germline, CDR1 is SGHDN and CDR2 FVKESK. Trimming cost V 0 bases and J 1 base, with 3 bases left between them. This CDR3 has 13 residues.

This clonotype was counted a few times. This chain uses TRBV2 with TRBJ2-5; tentatively, D is TRBD1 (5 bases). The germline V gene encodes CDR1 SNHLY and CDR2 FYNNEI. V lost 1 base and J 5 bases, leaving 11 bases between the germline ends. This CDR3 spans 14 amino acids. The CDR3 here is CASSEVGAGETQYF. The CDR3 bases are TGTGCCAGCAGTGAAGTAGGTGCAGGGGAGACCCAGTACTTC.

On this clonotype: A read error may account for a junction end that differs from germline. The V gene is TRBV12-3 or TRBV12-4, the J gene TRBJ1-1; D call uncertain. The CDR3 spans 16 residues. The CDR3 DNA follows: TGTGCCAGCAGTTTCATACAGACCAATCTTTACCCTGAAGTTTTCTTT. Its protein product is CASSFIQTNLYPEVFF.

This clonotype was observed many times. The chain carries TRBV20-1 and TRBJ2-7; D is uncertain. CDR1 and CDR2 (germline): DFQATT, SNEGSKA (reference sequence). The CDR3 sequence is 13 residues long. The V gene lost 2 bases and the J gene lost 5 bases, with 13 bases spanning the gap. CDR3 nucleotides: TGCAGTGCTAGACAAGATGGGGTCCACGAGCAGTACTTC. Translated: CSARQDGVHEQYF.

The chain carries TRBV15 and TRBJ2-3, with D perhaps TRBD2 (5 bases). The CDR3 has 12 amino acids. Germline values: CDR1 LNHNV, CDR2 YYDKDF (reference sequence). V was clipped by 4 bases and J by 12 bases, with 14 bases between them. The CDR3 is CATSTDSGVQYF. CDR3 bases: TGTGCCACCAGCACGGACTCTGGGGTCCAGTATTTT.

This clonotype was recorded many times. This sequence joins TRBV10-3 and TRBJ1-4; unclear D gene. CDR1 and CDR2 from the germline V gene are ENHRY and SYGVKD. V lost 3 bases, J lost 10 bases, and 9 bases lay in between. This CDR3 contains 12 residues. The CDR3 DNA reads TGTGCCATCAGTGATCGTTCCGGAAAACTGTTTTTT. Its translation is CAISDRSGKLFF.

This clonotype came up many times. The chain carries TRBV12-3 or TRBV12-4 and TRBJ2-3; the D gene is possibly TRBD2 (5 bases). This CDR3 region has 13 residues. The V end lost 7 bases, the J end lost 1 base, and 9 bases lay between the germline ends. In DNA form, the CDR3 reads TGTGCCAGCAAACTAGACGGCACAGATACGCAGTATTTT. This codes for CASKLDGTDTQYF.

V usage is TRBV6-1 and J usage is TRBJ2-1; 12 bases align to TRBD2. This CDR3 contains 17 residues. The germline CDR1 and CDR2 sequences are MNHNS and SASEGT. The J segment lost 7 bases and the V segment lost 6 bases, leaving 13 bases of the junction unmatched. The CDR3 spells CASRRLAGVLESNEQFF. The CDR3 nucleotides are TGTGCCAGCAGAAGACTAGCGGGAGTTCTCGAATCTAATGAGCAGTTCTTC.

The chain joins TRBV2 to TRBJ2-2, with 9 bases lining up with TRBD1. The V gene end was trimmed by 5 bases and the J gene end by 6 bases; junction bases not matched to a gene: 7. CDR3 size: 15 residues. Germline V CDR1 and CDR2: SNHLY, FYNNEI. CDR3 in DNA: TGTGCCAGCAGTCGGCCGGGACAGGGAGCCGGGGAGCTGTTTTTT. Translation: CASSRPGQGAGELFF.

This chain joins TRBV12-3 or TRBV12-4 and TRBJ2-7, with TRBD2 identical over 11 bases. V lost 4 bases and J lost 4; bases outside the gene matches: 3. CDR3 length: 14 amino acids. The CDR3 bases are TGTGCCAGCAGTTCCCGGACTAGCGGGTACGAGCAGTACTTC. It encodes CASSSRTSGYEQYF.

This clonotype has only a few counts. The chain carries TRBV7-6 and TRBJ2-2; unclear D gene. V shed 5 bases and J shed 1 base, with 11 bases lying between them. CDR3 length: 15 amino acids. The germline V gene encodes CDR1 SGHVS and CDR2 FNYEAQ. This chain's CDR3 is CASSPQPWNTGELFF. The DNA of the CDR3 is TGTGCCAGCAGCCCCCAGCCATGGAACACCGGGGAGCTGTTTTTT.

The chain links TRBV7-9 to TRBJ1-1, with no clear D. The CDR3 has 13 amino acids. Between the trimmed V and J ends, which lost 4 bases and 7 bases, there was a span of 13 bases. Germline loops: CDR1 SEHNR, CDR2 FQNEAQ (reference sequence). As DNA, the CDR3 is TGTGCCAGCAGCTCCCGACGGAAATTTGAAGCTTTCTTT. Its protein is CASSSRRKFEAFF.

The chain recombines TRBV12-3 or TRBV12-4 with TRBJ2-1; D gene uncertain. This CDR3 has 12 amino acids. Trimming removed 1 base from V and 15 bases from J, with 13 bases in between. The DNA for the CDR3 is TGTGCCAGCAGTTTAGTCGACCCCCGTAGGTTCTTC. Its translation is CASSLVDPRRFF.

This clonotype showed up just a few times. This sequence joins TRBV3-1 and TRBJ2-1; D is undetermined. Germline V lookup: CDR1 LGHDT, CDR2 YNNKEL (reference sequence). The CDR3 length is 12 residues. Trimming took off 1 base at V and 6 bases at J, with 4 bases between the two ends. This chain's CDR3 is CASSQVVNEQFF. CDR3 in DNA: TGTGCCAGCAGCCAAGTCGTCAATGAGCAGTTCTTC.